The 15 T cell receptor beta chains presented below share a single source sample, sequenced in a study of T cell repertoires in cytomegalovirus infection. MiXCR, applied by TCRdb to the reads, yields one record per CDR3 protein. There are some 680,000 distinct CDR3 sequences in the sample; roughly a third occur only once, and roughly 2.8% lies in the top ten. Source material: PBMCs. Receptors were obtained from a human donor in good health (CMV status not recorded). Some clones in this sample may be carry-over from other donors' samples.

Details on this clonotype: Germline is not matched at one junction end, which may reflect a read error. The genes are TRBV6-5 and TRBJ2-3; D is uncertain. The CDR3 covers 15 residues. The germline V gene has CDR1 MNHEY and CDR2 SVGAGI. The CDR3 DNA reads as TGTGCCAGCAGTTACTCGGCGGAACCCACAGATATGCAGTATTTT. Translating gives CASSYSAEPTDMQYF.

CDR3 DNA sequence: TGTGCCAGCAGTCAGACCAGGGATTACTACGAGCAGTACTTC. It yields the protein CASSQTRDYYEQYF. The rearrangement uses TRBV6-2 or TRBV6-3 and TRBJ2-7; tentatively, D is TRBD1 (5 bases). Trimming shortened V by 5 bases and J by 3 bases, and 14 bases separated the two germline ends. The CDR3 covers 14 residues. Germline V CDR1 and CDR2: MNHEY, SVGEGT.

This clonotype was observed a handful of times. The chain links TRBV11-2 to TRBJ2-7; D might be TRBD1 (6 bases). Germline loops: CDR1 SGHAT, CDR2 FQNNGV. V gave up 3 bases and J gave up 2 bases, with 14 bases separating them. The CDR3 covers 15 residues. CDR3 sequence reads: CASSFWQGTAYEQYF. The DNA for the CDR3 is TGTGCCAGCAGCTTCTGGCAGGGGACCGCCTACGAGCAGTACTTC.

This clonotype turned up a few times. The J gene is TRBJ2-7, the V gene TRBV6-2 or TRBV6-3; tentative D call: TRBD2 (5 bases). The CDR3 runs 16 residues. Germline lookup yields CDR1 MNHEY and CDR2 SVGEGT. Trimming removed 2 bases at V and 3 bases at J, with 17 bases between. The CDR3 region is CASSYLLGRDYYEQYF. Written as DNA, the CDR3 is TGTGCCAGCAGTTACCTTCTGGGTCGGGATTACTACGAGCAGTACTTC.

This clonotype came up a few times. The chain carries TRBV5-6 and TRBJ1-6; D unclear. This CDR3 spans 15 amino acids. CDR1 and CDR2 (germline): SGHDT, YYEEEE. Trimming took 4 bases from V and 8 from J, leaving 16 bases between them. As DNA, the CDR3 is TGTGCCAGCAGCGACGACTACAAATGGGATTCACCCCTCCACTTT. It specifies CASSDDYKWDSPLHF.

This clonotype was counted at least ten times. The CDR3 region has the DNA TGTGCCAGCAGTCCGAGCCGAGGGGTCTCTAATCAGCCCCAGCATTTT. Translation gives CASSPSRGVSNQPQHF. This chain uses TRBV6-2 or TRBV6-3 with TRBJ1-5, with D tentatively TRBD1 (5 bases). The CDR3 runs 16 residues. V lost 5 bases to trimming and J lost 4 bases, with 18 bases between them. Germline CDR1 reads MNHEY; CDR2 reads SVGEGT.

This clonotype was seen repeatedly, ten times or more. This chain joins TRBV30 and TRBJ1-1; 8 bases map to TRBD1. This CDR3 comprises 13 residues. Per the germline V gene, CDR1 is GTSNPN and CDR2 is SVGIG (reference sequence). Trimming took 3 bases from V and 6 from J; bases not matched to a gene: 6. Here the CDR3 DNA reads TGTGCCTGGAGAAGGGACAGGCCCGCTGAAGCTTTCTTT. This gives the protein CAWRRDRPAEAFF.

This sequence joins TRBV7-2 and TRBJ1-3; no definite D call. V lost 5 bases and J lost 1, with 6 bases in between. The CDR3 covers 13 residues. CDR1 and CDR2 from the germline V gene are SGHTA and FQGNSA. The CDR3 DNA reads as TGTGCCAGCAGCGAAACTTCTGGAAACACCATATATTTT. Its protein product is CASSETSGNTIYF.

The rearrangement joins TRBV7-2 to TRBJ2-5; D assignment may be TRBD1 or TRBD2 (5 bases each). Germline V gives CDR1 SGHTA, CDR2 FQGNSA. Trimming shortened V by 5 bases and J by 4 bases, and 11 bases separated the two germline ends. CDR3 length: 13 residues. The CDR3 DNA reads TGTGCCAGCAGCGAGGGGCCTAGAGAGACCCAGTACTTC. This codes for CASSEGPRETQYF.

This clonotype was seen a handful of times. This sequence joins TRBV28 and TRBJ2-3, with D possibly being TRBD1 (5 bases). The CDR3 length is 15 residues. Trimming stripped 5 bases from V and 1 base from J, with 13 bases between. Per germline, CDR1 MDHEN and CDR2 SYDVKM. This CDR3 is CASSIPSTGTDTQYF. DNA of the CDR3: TGTGCCAGCAGTATTCCATCGACAGGCACAGATACGCAGTATTTT.

The rearrangement links TRBV12-3 or TRBV12-4 to TRBJ1-6, with a possible D match to TRBD1 (5 bases). This CDR3 has 14 amino acids. V was shortened by 5 bases and J by 6 bases, with 11 bases between the two germline ends. CDR3 sequence reads: CASSARDANSPLHF. Here the CDR3 DNA reads TGTGCCAGCAGTGCCCGGGACGCTAATTCACCCCTCCACTTT.

This clonotype has more than one count but fewer than ten. The chain is built from TRBV11-2 and TRBJ1-2, with TRBD1 as a possible D gene (5 bases). Germline CDR1 and CDR2: SGHAT and FQNNGV. The CDR3 has 15 residues. Trimming left V 1 base short and J 8 bases short, with 17 bases between. This chain's CDR3 is CASSLVAGDPGGYTF. The DNA for the CDR3 is TGTGCCAGCAGCTTAGTCGCGGGGGACCCAGGAGGCTACACCTTC.

This chain uses TRBV20-1 with TRBJ1-5; D is possibly TRBD1 (6 bases). CDR1 and CDR2 (germline): DFQATT, SNEGSKA (reference sequence). V dropped 2 bases and J dropped 6 bases, with 26 bases sitting between them. CDR3 length: 18 amino acids. CDR3 region: CSARPLGGGASKGQPQHF. The CDR3 bases are TGCAGTGCTAGACCCCTGGGGGGGGGGGCGTCTAAGGGTCAGCCCCAGCATTTT.

This clonotype was seen more than once but under ten times. This sequence joins TRBV19 and TRBJ1-1; no clear D gene. Per the germline V gene, CDR1 is LNHDA and CDR2 is SQIVND (reference sequence). CDR3 length equals 15 residues. Trimming left V 1 base short and J 2 bases short, with 11 bases between. CDR3 protein: CASSIGQLGNTEAFF. The CDR3 coding sequence is TGTGCCAGTAGTATAGGTCAGCTGGGAAACACTGAAGCTTTCTTT. The whole variable domain, filled in from reference TRBV19 and TRBJ1-1, reads DGGITQSPKYLFRKEGQNVTLSCEQNLNHDAMYWYRQDPGQGLRLIYYSQIVNDFQKGDIAEGYSVSREKKESFPLTVTSAQKNPTAFYLCASSIGQLGNTEAFFGQGTRLTVV.

This clonotype was detected a few times. This chain connects TRBV29-1 to TRBJ2-5, with D possibly TRBD2 on 6 matching bases. This CDR3 has 14 amino acids. The V end lost 3 bases, the J end lost 6 bases, and 17 bases lay between the germline ends. Germline V CDR1 and CDR2: SQVTM, ANQGSEA. CDR3: CSVESAGPGKTQYF. The DNA of the CDR3 is TGCAGCGTTGAGTCAGCGGGCCCTGGGAAGACCCAGTACTTC.